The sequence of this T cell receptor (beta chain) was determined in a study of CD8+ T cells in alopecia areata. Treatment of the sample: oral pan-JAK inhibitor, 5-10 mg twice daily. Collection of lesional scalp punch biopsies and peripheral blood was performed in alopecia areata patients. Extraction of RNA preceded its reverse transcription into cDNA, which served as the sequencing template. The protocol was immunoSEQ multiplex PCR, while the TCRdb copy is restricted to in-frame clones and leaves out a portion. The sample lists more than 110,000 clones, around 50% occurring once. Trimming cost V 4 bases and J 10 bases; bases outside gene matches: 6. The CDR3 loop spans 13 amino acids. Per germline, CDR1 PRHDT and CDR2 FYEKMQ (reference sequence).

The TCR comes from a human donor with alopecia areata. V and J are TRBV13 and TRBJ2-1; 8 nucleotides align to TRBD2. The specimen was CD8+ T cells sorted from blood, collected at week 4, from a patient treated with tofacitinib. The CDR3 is CASSSGAGVEQFF. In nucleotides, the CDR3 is TGTGCCAGCAGCTCCGGAGCGGGGGTGGAGCAGTTCTTC.